This is a list of T cell receptor beta chains from one sample in a study of blood T cells in healthy people across ages. MiXCR was run by TCRdb on the 5' RACE reads, yielding one entry per CDR3 protein. The table lists some 1.6 million distinct CDR3 sequences, almost 35% of them singletons. Sequencing was done on a sample of blood. These receptors came from a woman aged 25-40 years in good health. Each CDR3 is given with its conserved first and last residue. A D gene is named only where the DNA matches it firmly. Not all rows give a size; the values are once, few, many and, for expanded clones, a class.

j_gene	abundance	d_gene	v_gene	CDR3nt	CDR3aa
TRBJ2-7	NA	NA	TRBV28	TGTGCCAGCAGTTGGTGGGGGGGCGGAAACTACGAGCAGTACTTC	CASSWWGGGNYEQYF
TRBJ1-2	NA	NA	TRBV5-6	TGTGCCAGCCGACGGAGGGGACAAAACTATGGCTACACCTTC	CASRRRGQNYGYTF
TRBJ2-7	few	NA	TRBV10-3	TGTGCCATCAGTGACAGACAGGTTACCTACGAGCAGTACTTC	CAISDRQVTYEQYF
TRBJ2-1	NA	TRBD2	TRBV20-1	TGCAGTGCCACCCCAGGCGGGAGGGCATACAATGAGCAGTTCTTC	CSATPGGRAYNEQFF
TRBJ2-2	NA	TRBD1	TRBV5-1	TGCGCCAGCAGCTTGGTCGAGACAGGGTTCGTCGGGGAGCTGTTTTTT	CASSLVETGFVGELFF
TRBJ2-5	NA	NA	TRBV28	TGTGCCAGCAGTTTTACCCAAGAGCCCCAGTACTTC	CASSFTQEPQYF
TRBJ1-1	NA	NA	TRBV6-6	TGTGCCAGCAGTTTTACAGATAGAACTGAAGCTTTCTTT	CASSFTDRTEAFF
TRBJ2-6	NA	NA	TRBV4-1	TGCGCCAGCAGCCAAGATGAAGGAACTGGGGCCTACGTCCTGACTTTC	CASSQDEGTGAYVLTF
TRBJ2-5	few	NA	TRBV2	TGTGCCAGCAGTGAAAATGCAAAGACCCAGTACTTC	CASSENAKTQYF
TRBJ2-7	NA	TRBD2	TRBV27	TGTGCCAGCAGTTTATCTAGCGGGAGGTACGAGCAGTACTTC	CASSLSSGRYEQYF
TRBJ2-2	NA	NA	TRBV5-1	TGCGCCAGCAGCTTGAACCGCGGAGACACCGAGGAGCTGTTTTTT	CASSLNRGDTEELFF
TRBJ2-2	NA	NA	TRBV29-1	TGCAGCGTTGAAGAAGGGGCCGTCACCGGGGAGCTGTTTTTT	CSVEEGAVTGELFF
TRBJ2-3	NA	NA	TRBV20-1	TGCAGTGCTGACCTTGGGGCGGGGCGGTGGGATACGCAGTATTTT	CSADLGAGRWDTQYF
TRBJ2-1	NA	TRBD2	TRBV20-1	TGCAGTGCTCCTTCTAGCGGGAGCTCCTACAATGAGCAGTTCTTC	CSAPSSGSSYNEQFF
TRBJ2-7	NA	TRBD1	TRBV4-1	TGCGCCAGCAGCCACCAATACAGGGGCGCCGGCTACGAGCAGTACTTC	CASSHQYRGAGYEQYF
TRBJ1-1	NA	NA	TRBV29-1	TGCAGCGTCCGTATTGGCACTGAAGCTTTCTTT	CSVRIGTEAFF
TRBJ2-1	NA	NA	TRBV27	TGTGCCAGCAGTTTGGTAGAATCGACTGAGCAGTTCTTC	CASSLVESTEQFF
TRBJ2-2	NA	NA	TRBV11-2	TGTGCCAGCAGCTTTTCCTTCAACGCCGGGGAGCTGTTTTTT	CASSFSFNAGELFF
TRBJ2-2	NA	NA	TRBV5-1	TGCGCCAGCAGCCTAAAGGGGACTGAACACCTTTTAAACACCGGGGAGCTGTTTTTT	CASSLKGTEHLLNTGELFF
TRBJ2-2	NA	TRBD2	TRBV7-3	TGTGCCAGCAGCTTAACGGTAGCGGGAGTCACCGGGGAGCTGTTTTTT	CASSLTVAGVTGELFF
TRBJ2-1	few	TRBD2	TRBV20-1	TGCAGTCTTCCCGACGCCCTAGCGGGCGAGCAGTTCTTC	CSLPDALAGEQFF
TRBJ2-1	few	NA	TRBV5-5	TGTGCCAGCAGCTTGGATGGGGGTGACTACAATGAGCAGTTCTTC	CASSLDGGDYNEQFF
TRBJ1-1	NA	NA	TRBV4-1	TGCGCCAGCAGCCACAGGGGAGCCACTGAAGCTTTCTTT	CASSHRGATEAFF
TRBJ2-1	NA	NA	TRBV5-1	TGCGCCAGCAGCACCCCGCCCGGGGACAATGAGCAGTTCTTC	CASSTPPGDNEQFF
TRBJ2-5	few	TRBD2	TRBV7-2	TGTGCCAGCAGCTTAGGCGCTTGGGCGGGGGAAGGGGAAGAGACCCAGTACTTC	CASSLGAWAGEGEETQYF
TRBJ2-5	few	TRBD1	TRBV10-3	TGTGCCATCAGTGGACAGGGGGCGAGGGAGACCCAGTACTTC	CAISGQGARETQYF
TRBJ2-5	NA	NA	TRBV3-1	TGTGCCAGCAGCCAAAGGATCGGTGAGCAGTACTTC	CASSQRIGEQYF
TRBJ2-7	few	TRBD1	TRBV20-1	TGCAGTGCTAGAGATGCGACAGGGTCCTACGAGCAGTACTTC	CSARDATGSYEQYF
TRBJ2-3	few	NA	TRBV25-1	TGTGCCAGCAGTGATATTTGGGCGTCGGATACGCAGTATTTT	CASSDIWASDTQYF
TRBJ2-5	NA	TRBD1	TRBV7-9	TGTGCCAGCAGGAACGGACAGGTACAAGAGACCCAGTACTTC	CASRNGQVQETQYF
TRBJ1-6	few	TRBD1	TRBV7-9	TGTGCCAGCAGCTTAGATCGGACAGGGAATTCACCCCTCCACTTT	CASSLDRTGNSPLHF
TRBJ1-1	few	TRBD1	TRBV10-3	TGTGCCATCAGTGGGAGGACAGGGGGATTGAACACTGAAGCTTTCTTT	CAISGRTGGLNTEAFF
TRBJ2-1	NA	TRBD2	TRBV7-2	TGTGCCAGCAGCCCCGGCGGGAGGGTCTATGAGCAGTTCTTC	CASSPGGRVYEQFF
TRBJ1-3	NA	NA	TRBV2	TGTGCCAGCAGTGTTAACCCCTCTCGCACCCTGGGAAACACCATATATTTT	CASSVNPSRTLGNTIYF
TRBJ2-5	few	NA	TRBV21-1	TGTGCCTTCCGTTTTAGTCCGAGAAAGGGGGAAGAGACCCAGTACTTC	CAFRFSPRKGEETQYF